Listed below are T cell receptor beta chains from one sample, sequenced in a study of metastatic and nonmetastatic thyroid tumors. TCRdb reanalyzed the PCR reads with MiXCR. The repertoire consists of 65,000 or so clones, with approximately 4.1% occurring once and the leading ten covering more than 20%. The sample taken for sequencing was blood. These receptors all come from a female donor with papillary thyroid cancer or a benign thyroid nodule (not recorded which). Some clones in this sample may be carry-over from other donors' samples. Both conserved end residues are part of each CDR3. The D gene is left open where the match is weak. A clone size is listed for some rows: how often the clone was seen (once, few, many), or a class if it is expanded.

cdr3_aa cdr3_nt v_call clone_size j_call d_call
CASSELGQSGTEAFF TGTGCCAGCAGTGAATTAGGACAGTCAGGTACTGAAGCTTTCTTT TRBV25-1 many TRBJ1-1 .
CATSRDQTKAFF TGTGCCACCAGCAGAGATCAGACCAAAGCTTTCTTT TRBV15 . TRBJ1-1 .
CASSSAGQTYEQYF TGCGCCAGCAGCTCGGCGGGACAGACCTACGAGCAGTACTTC TRBV5-1 many TRBJ2-7 .
CASSTGTDNEKLFF TGTGCCAGCAGTACCGGGACAGATAATGAAAAACTGTTTTTT TRBV2 few TRBJ1-4 TRBD1
CAWSVGGGGQETQYF TGTGCCTGGAGTGTGGGAGGCGGGGGACAAGAGACCCAGTACTTC TRBV30 many TRBJ2-5 TRBD2
CASNPRGGSKDTGELFF TGTGCCAGCAATCCTAGGGGGGGGAGCAAGGACACCGGGGAGCTGTTTTTT TRBV25-1 many TRBJ2-2 .
CASSFGTIQETQYF TGTGCCAGCAGTTTCGGGACTATCCAAGAGACCCAGTACTTC TRBV12-3/TRBV12-4 many TRBJ2-5 TRBD2
CSVTRASTGELFF TGCAGCGTTACCAGGGCGAGCACCGGGGAGCTGTTTTTT TRBV29-1 many TRBJ2-2 .
CASSQEASEVSTDTQYF TGTGCCAGCAGCCAAGAAGCAAGCGAGGTTAGCACAGATACGCAGTATTTT TRBV6-1 few TRBJ2-3 .
CASSAKPGLAGTGTQYF TGTGCCAGCAGCGCTAAGCCGGGACTAGCGGGAACAGGTACGCAGTATTTT TRBV9 . TRBJ2-3 TRBD2
CASSPRGLGVEEQYF TGTGCCAGCAGCCCAAGGGGACTAGGTGTGGAAGAGCAGTACTTC TRBV28 . TRBJ2-7 TRBD2
CATSLAGETQYF TGTGCCACCAGTTTGGCTGGGGAGACCCAGTACTTC TRBV24-1 many TRBJ2-5 .
CATSEGHRGPSNYGYTF TGTGCCACCAGTGAAGGTCACAGGGGCCCTTCTAACTATGGCTACACCTTC TRBV24-1 many TRBJ1-2 TRBD1
CASRDGGLAGGAYNEQFF TGCGCCAGCAGGGACGGGGGACTAGCGGGAGGTGCCTACAATGAGCAGTTCTTC TRBV5-1 many TRBJ2-1 TRBD2
CASSFTGGSGYGYTF TGTGCCAGCAGCTTCACAGGGGGATCGGGCTATGGCTACACCTTC TRBV11-2 many TRBJ1-2 TRBD1
CASSAGIAGYTF TGTGCCAGCAGTGCAGGGATAGCTGGCTACACCTTC TRBV27 few TRBJ1-2 .
CASSLLAGDGDTQYF TGCGCCAGCAGCTTATTAGCGGGAGATGGAGATACGCAGTATTTT TRBV5-1 many TRBJ2-3 TRBD2
CAGSEGRVDYEQYF TGTGCCGGCAGTGAAGGTAGGGTGGACTACGAGCAGTACTTC TRBV6-1 . TRBJ2-7 .
CASSLHGTRYEQYF TGTGCCAGCAGTTTACACGGGACTCGGTACGAGCAGTACTTC TRBV27 many TRBJ2-7 .